This note documents a single T cell receptor beta chain sequence. This clonotype appeared a few times. It lacks a known antigen. Base qualities are not at hand, and no much larger clone is one base apart. The receptor library was made with PCR. Sequencing used an Illumina HiSeq 2500. Unique molecular identifiers were incorporated into TCR beta cDNA libraries to reduce PCR and sequencing biases. Every 1 to 10 million input T cells yielded 500,000 or so cDNA molecules, meaning each molecule approximated one T cell. The patient libraries were prepared and sequenced with the same protocol used for the earlier healthy control dataset. Within a given batch, samples were prepared together, multiplexed and sequenced on the same HiSeq lane. The source study handled its data this way. Raw barcoded reads were processed with MIGEC, and single-read molecular identifier groups were discarded before consensus assembly and CDR3 extraction. Clonotype tables were post-analysed with VDJtools, normalizing diversity by down-sampling all datasets to the smallest sample size. In repertoire overlap clustering, CDR3 amino acid sequences, but not nucleotide sequences, were matched to correct batch-related cross-sample contamination. TCRdb trimmed the raw reads at Q25, called clones with MiXCR and kept productive beta chains. Duplicate CDR3 protein sequences are folded into a single record with the most common DNA and genes. TCRdb's processing, not the authors', yielded these V and J calls. The sample has almost 700,000 distinct CDR3 sequences on record, 59% of them singletons. The ten largest account for about 11% of the sample.

To demonstrate the VDJtools post-analysis software, the study profiled TCR beta repertoires from the peripheral blood of around 13 young patients with multiple sclerosis. The multiple sclerosis patients were children and adolescents between roughly 6 and 16 years of age. This entry is derived from a study of post-analysis software for immune sequencing data (dated by TCRdb to 2013 to 2016). Describing the broader study: Disease courses on record covered relapsing-remitting, secondary progressive and progressive-relapsing multiple sclerosis, though some patients had no subtype annotation. Patient repertoires were compared against 10 to 12 previously published healthy control repertoires from donors aged 6 to 25 years. A subset of samples was prepared in parallel using single-end sample barcoding, then pooled and co-amplified after Illumina adapter ligation.

Beyond this particular receptor, the publication reports: Normalized Chao1 diversity was significantly lower in multiple sclerosis patients than controls, suggesting substantial peripheral T-cell clonal expansion. The multiple sclerosis patient group was slightly younger than the control group. Roughly 5 TRBV segments, including TRBV5-6, TRBV5-1 and TRBV20-1, were significantly more frequent in patients than controls. When samples were clustered directly using the F measure, samples prepared in the same batch co-clustered strongly, which prompted a batch-effect correction.

From cysteine to phenylalanine, the CDR3 is 15 amino acids long. CDR3 DNA is the only sequence kept; it has 45 bases, read in frame from the first base. CDR1 and CDR2, looked up from the germline V gene, are SQVTM and ANQGSEA. For this chain, trimming is 6 bases at the V end and 7 bases at the J end, and the number of junction bases without a gene match is 16. The TCR sequence derives from a girl aged 2-9 years with multiple sclerosis. The chain is encoded by TRBV29-1 joined to TRBJ2-7, and 9 junctional nucleotides match TRBD2. The specimen sequenced was blood. The DNA sequence is TGCAGCGTCGCCCTTAGCGGGGGACAAAGGAAAGAGCAGTACTTC. This encodes CSVALSGGQRKEQYF.